The 27 T cell receptor beta chains in this list originate from one sample, sequenced in a study of blood T cell repertoires in COVID-19. The repertoire was sequenced with immunoSEQ multiplex PCR; TCRdb's copy has only in-frame clones and lacks some. This sample has 120,000 or so clones; about 80% occur once, and the top ten carry approximately 25%. Sample: peripheral blood. The receptors shown here come from a human donor in a cohort sampled during active COVID-19.

This clone was recorded only once. The chain recombines TRBV24-1 with TRBJ2-4, with D possibly being TRBD1 (6 bases). Trimming removed 3 bases from V and 9 bases from J, with 17 bases in between. The CDR3 runs 15 residues. The germline gives CDR1 KGHDR, CDR2 SFDVKD. The CDR3 bases are TGTGCCACCAGTGATGCCCGAGGGGGTTCTGGCATTCAGTACTTC. It yields the protein CATSDARGGSGIQYF.

The chain couples TRBV7-9 to TRBJ2-3, with 8 bases aligning to TRBD2. Germline V CDR1 and CDR2: SEHNR, FQNEAQ (reference sequence). V lost 5 bases, J lost 2 bases, and 12 bases stayed unmatched. The CDR3 extends over 17 amino acids. The CDR3 DNA is TGTGCCAGCAGCCCCCACCGGGCTAGCGGGTACACAGATACGCAGTATTTT. Translation gives CASSPHRASGYTDTQYF.

The chain links TRBV19 to TRBJ1-1; 7 nucleotides align to TRBD1. CDR3 length: 14 residues. The germline gives CDR1 LNHDA, CDR2 SQIVND (reference sequence). Trimming removed 4 bases from V and 5 bases from J; junction bases left unmatched: 7. The CDR3 is CASSRGGLGTEAFF. CDR3 nucleotides: TGTGCCAGTAGTAGAGGGGGCCTAGGAACTGAAGCTTTCTTT.

This chain joins TRBV19 and TRBJ2-7; 9 nucleotides align to TRBD1. CDR3 length: 13 residues. J was trimmed by 5 bases and V by 6 bases; bases with no gene match: 5. Germline V CDR1 and CDR2: LNHDA, SQIVND (reference sequence). The CDR3 sequence: CASSWGQGHEQYF. The CDR3 DNA sequence: TGTGCCAGTAGCTGGGGACAGGGCCACGAGCAGTACTTC.

V is TRBV5-4 and J is TRBJ1-1; D call uncertain. This CDR3 is 12 amino acids long. Germline values: CDR1 SGHNT, CDR2 YYREEE (reference sequence). V lost 0 bases to trimming and J lost 7 bases, with 7 bases between them. For the CDR3, the DNA is TGTGCCAGCAGCTTGGGGCCCGATGAAGCTTTCTTT. The encoded protein is CASSLGPDEAFF. The whole variable domain, remainder taken from reference TRBV5-4 and TRBJ1-1, is ETGVTQSPTHLIKTRGQQVTLRCSSQSGHNTVSWYQQALGQGPQFIFQYYREEENGRGNFPPRFSGLQFPNYSSELNVNALELDDSALYLCASSLGPDEAFFGQGTRLTVV.

The DNA for the CDR3 is TGTGCCAGCAGCCAGAGCCAAGGCGGTCAGCCCCAGCATTTT. Encoded protein: CASSQSQGGQPQHF. The chain employs TRBV3-1 (or the pseudogene TRBV3-2) and TRBJ1-5; D ambiguous. This CDR3 has 14 residues. The V end lost 3 bases, the J end lost 6 bases, and 12 bases lay between the germline ends. The V gene's germline CDR1 is LGHDT and CDR2 YNNKEL (reference sequence).

This clone is a singleton in its sample. The CDR3 DNA is TGTGCCAGCAGCCGTAGTTTTAATGAGCAGTTCTTC. Its protein product is CASSRSFNEQFF. The rearrangement links TRBV9 to TRBJ2-1; D not certain. Trimming took 4 bases from V and 7 from J, leaving 9 bases between them. Germline V gives CDR1 SGDLS, CDR2 YYNGEE. The CDR3 sequence is 12 residues long. The full variable domain, with the rest looked up from reference TRBV9 and TRBJ2-1, is DSGVTQTPKHLITATGQRVTLRCSPRSGDLSVYWYQQSLDQGLQFLIQYYNGEERAKGNILERFSAQQFPDLHSELNLSSLELGDSALYFCASSRSFNEQFFGPGTRLTVL.

The chain employs TRBV25-1 and TRBJ1-5; 7 nucleotides agree with TRBD1. The CDR3 consists of 14 residues. V dropped 3 bases and J dropped 4; count of bases not matched to a gene: 3. Germline V CDR1 and CDR2: MGHDK, SYGVNS. The CDR3 spells CASSDRGKNQPQHF. In DNA, the CDR3 is TGTGCCAGCAGTGACAGGGGGAAAAATCAGCCCCAGCATTTT.

A few counts support this clone. This chain uses TRBV6-2 or TRBV6-3 with TRBJ1-5; D is unresolved. V dropped 2 bases and J dropped 0 bases, with 14 bases sitting between them. There are 17 residues in the CDR3. Per the germline V gene, CDR1 is MNHEY and CDR2 is SVGEGT. CDR3 sequence: CASSYRRPIASNQPQHF. Here the CDR3 DNA reads TGTGCCAGCAGTTACCGACGACCGATAGCTAGCAATCAGCCCCAGCATTTT.

This clone was picked up a small number of times. The V gene is TRBV19, the J gene TRBJ1-5; D unclear. The CDR3 is made up of 12 amino acids. The germline gives CDR1 LNHDA, CDR2 SQIVND (reference sequence). V gave up 7 bases and J gave up 9 bases, with 13 bases separating them. The CDR3 coding sequence is TGTGCCAGTAAAGACACCCATCGGCCCCAGCATTTT. It is translated as CASKDTHRPQHF.

V and J are TRBV4-3 and TRBJ1-4; TRBD1 matches 8 bases. The germline V gene has CDR1 LGHNA and CDR2 YSLEER. V trimming: 4 bases; J trimming: 5 bases; junction bases outside the gene matches: 6. The CDR3 is 15 residues long. In DNA, the CDR3 is TGCGCCAGCAGCCGTTCAGGGGGCGAGAATGAAAAACTGTTTTTT. It yields the protein CASSRSGGENEKLFF.

The chain carries TRBV19 and TRBJ2-2; the D gene is possibly TRBD1 (5 bases). The CDR3 spans 15 residues. Germline V lookup: CDR1 LNHDA, CDR2 SQIVND (reference sequence). V dropped 3 bases and J dropped 7 bases, with 15 bases sitting between them. The CDR3 here is CASSMLHGAGGELFF. CDR3 DNA: TGTGCCAGTAGTATGCTACATGGGGCTGGCGGGGAGCTGTTTTTT.

This rearrangement joins TRBV5-1 to TRBJ1-1, with D possibly being TRBD1 (6 bases). CDR1 and CDR2 from the germline V gene are SGHRS and YFSETQ. The CDR3 runs to 16 residues. Trimming pared 6 bases from V and 1 base from J, leaving 19 bases between. Here the CDR3 DNA reads TGCGCCAGCACCGACTGGAAGGGGGTCCCGAACACTGAAGCTTTCTTT. It yields the protein CASTDWKGVPNTEAFF.

V and J are TRBV18 and TRBJ1-5; 8 nucleotides align to TRBD1. CDR1 is KGHSH, CDR2 LQKENI, per germline. CDR3 length: 13 residues. V shed 5 bases, J shed 6 bases, and the junction held 3 bases outside the gene matches. The CDR3 reads CASSETGGQPQHF. The CDR3 DNA follows: TGTGCCAGCTCAGAAACAGGGGGTCAGCCCCAGCATTTT.

This chain uses TRBV7-2 with TRBJ2-7; 7 nucleotides align to TRBD1. From germline, CDR1 is SGHTA and CDR2 FQGNSA. The CDR3 length is 15 residues. V was clipped by 1 base and J by 2 bases; unmatched bases: 5. The CDR3 DNA is TGTGCCAGCAGCTTAGACAGGGGTAAAACCTACGAGCAGTACTTC. Its translation: CASSLDRGKTYEQYF.

The chain uses TRBV24-1 and TRBJ2-3; D is unclear. The CDR3 spans 13 residues. Germline V CDR1 and CDR2: KGHDR, SFDVKD. The ends were cut back, 9 bases at V and 1 base at J, with 10 bases in the middle. CDR3 in amino acids: CATGTRGTDTQYF. CDR3 DNA sequence: TGTGCCACCGGTACGAGAGGCACAGATACGCAGTATTTT.

The J gene is TRBJ2-1, the V gene TRBV11-3, with TRBD2 identical over 12 bases. Germline loops: CDR1 SGHNT, CDR2 YENEEA. The CDR3 totals 15 residues. V lost 1 base and J lost 10; bases outside the gene matches: 5. This chain's CDR3 is CASSLGASGGAEQFF. The DNA of the CDR3 is TGTGCCAGCAGCTTAGGGGCTAGCGGGGGGGCGGAGCAGTTCTTC.

This clone was counted once. CDR3 in amino acids: CASSSGTSGGGTSDTQYF. In DNA form, the CDR3 reads TGTGCCAGCAGCTCCGGGACTAGCGGGGGGGGAACCTCAGATACGCAGTATTTT. This chain links TRBV7-9 with TRBJ2-3; 16 nucleotides line up with TRBD2. The V segment lost 4 bases and the J segment 4 bases; nucleotides outside the gene matches: 8. CDR1 SEHNR and CDR2 FQNEAQ come from the germline V gene (reference sequence). The CDR3 length is 18 residues.

This rearrangement joins TRBV9 to TRBJ2-7; 8 nucleotides match TRBD1. In germline, CDR1 is SGDLS, CDR2 YYNGEE. After removal of 4 bases from V and 2 bases from J, the junction contained 5 bases not matched to a gene. This CDR3 spans 14 amino acids. The CDR3 protein is CASSPRQGPYEQYF. The CDR3 nucleotides read TGTGCCAGCAGCCCCCGACAGGGGCCCTACGAGCAGTACTTC.

This clone is a singleton in its sample. As DNA, the CDR3 is TGTGCCAGCACCGAAGGCGGGACTAGGTCGCGCGATGAGCAGTTCTTC. Encoded protein: CASTEGGTRSRDEQFF. This chain connects TRBV28 to TRBJ2-1; the match to TRBD2 covers 8 bases. The CDR3 is 16 amino acids. V was clipped by 7 bases and J by 8 bases; unmatched bases: 16. Germline CDR1 MDHEN, CDR2 SYDVKM.

The CDR3 DNA is TGTGCCAGCAGCCAAGATGGACCCTTACAGGGTAGGAATTCACCCCTCCACTTT. This codes for CASSQDGPLQGRNSPLHF. The rearrangement joins TRBV4-2 to TRBJ1-6; weak D call: TRBD1 (6 bases). CDR1 and CDR2 (germline): LGHNA, YNFKEQ. The CDR3 consists of 18 residues. V was shortened by 0 bases and J by 7 bases, with 19 bases between the two germline ends.

V and J are TRBV9 and TRBJ2-3; 8 positions match TRBD2. J gave up 5 bases and V 0 bases, and 8 bases lay outside the gene matches. The CDR3 consists of 16 residues. CDR1 is SGDLS, CDR2 YYNGEE, per germline. DNA for the CDR3: TGTGCCAGCAGCGTAGTGGACCGGGGGGGCCAAGATACGCAGTATTTT. It encodes CASSVVDRGGQDTQYF.

The chain recombines TRBV9 with TRBJ1-1; 9 bases match TRBD1. Germline-derived CDR1 and CDR2 are SGDLS and YYNGEE. V gave up 2 bases and J gave up 3 bases; unmatched junction bases: 5. The CDR3 runs 15 residues. CDR3 sequence: CASSVTGGEYTEAFF. CDR3 DNA sequence: TGTGCCAGCAGCGTCACAGGGGGCGAGTACACTGAAGCTTTCTTT.

This clone was observed at least ten times. The chain links TRBV4-2 to TRBJ2-7; the match to TRBD2 covers 8 bases. Germline V lookup: CDR1 LGHNA, CDR2 YNFKEQ. The junction had 6 bases not matched to a gene; V was cut back by 1 base and J by 1 base. The CDR3 extends over 16 amino acids. The CDR3 sequence is CASSQGYGRASYEQYF. Here the CDR3 DNA reads TGTGCCAGCAGCCAAGGTTACGGGAGGGCTTCCTACGAGCAGTACTTC.

This chain joins TRBV14 and TRBJ1-1; perhaps TRBD1 as D (5 bases). Per germline, CDR1 SGHDN and CDR2 FVKESK. The CDR3 totals 13 residues. Trimming took 0 bases from V and 10 from J, leaving 12 bases between them. CDR3 sequence reads: CASSQESLTVAFF. The CDR3, as DNA: TGTGCCAGCAGCCAAGAGAGCCTGACAGTAGCTTTCTTT.

V usage is TRBV7-2 and J usage is TRBJ1-1; D ambiguous. CDR3 length equals 14 residues. The germline V and J ends were trimmed by 1 base and 4 bases, with 10 bases remaining between them. From germline, CDR1 is SGHTA and CDR2 FQGNSA. The CDR3, as DNA: TGTGCCAGCAGCTTAGGTTCCGAGTCCACTGAAGCTTTCTTT. This encodes CASSLGSESTEAFF.

V usage is TRBV6-7 and J usage is TRBJ1-2; TRBD1 aligns across 8 bases. TRBV6-7 is annotated as an ORF whose role is uncertain. The CDR3 consists of 15 residues. Trimming removed 8 bases from V and 4 bases from J; junction bases left unmatched: 12. CDR3 DNA sequence: TGTGCCAGCCAAACCCCAGGGGGCGCGATCTATGGCTACACCTTC. Amino acids: CASQTPGGAIYGYTF.